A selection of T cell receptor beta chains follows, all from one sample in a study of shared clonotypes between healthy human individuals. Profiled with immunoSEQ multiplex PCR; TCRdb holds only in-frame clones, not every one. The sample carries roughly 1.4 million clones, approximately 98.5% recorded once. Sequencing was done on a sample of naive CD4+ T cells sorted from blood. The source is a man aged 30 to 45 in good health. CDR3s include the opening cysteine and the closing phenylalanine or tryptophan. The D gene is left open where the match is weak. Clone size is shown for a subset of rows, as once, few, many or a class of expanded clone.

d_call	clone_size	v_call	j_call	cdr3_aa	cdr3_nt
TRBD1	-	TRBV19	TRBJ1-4	CASSGTGSTNEKLFF	TGTGCCAGTAGTGGGACAGGCTCAACTAATGAAAAACTGTTTTTT
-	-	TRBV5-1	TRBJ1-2	CASSLAVGGYTF	TGCGCCAGCAGCTTGGCCGTGGGTGGCTACACCTTC
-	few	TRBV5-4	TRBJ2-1	CASSLAYNEQFF	TGTGCCAGCAGCTTGGCCTACAATGAGCAGTTCTTC
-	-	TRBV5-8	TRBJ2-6	CASSLLAIPGANVLTF	TGTGCCAGCAGCTTATTAGCCATCCCTGGGGCCAACGTCCTGACTTTC
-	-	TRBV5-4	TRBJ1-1	CASSFPQNTEAFF	TGTGCCAGCAGCTTTCCCCAAAACACTGAAGCTTTCTTT
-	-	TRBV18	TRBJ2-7	CASSLGQSSYIGYEQYF	TGTGCCAGCTCACTAGGACAGTCTTCTTATATTGGCTACGAGCAGTACTTC
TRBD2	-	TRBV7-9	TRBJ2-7	CASSHGTSGRKYEQYF	TGTGCCAGCAGCCACGGGACTAGCGGGAGAAAATACGAGCAGTACTTC
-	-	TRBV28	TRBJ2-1	CASSLGGQFYNEQFF	TGTGCCAGCAGTTTAGGCGGACAGTTCTACAATGAGCAGTTCTTC
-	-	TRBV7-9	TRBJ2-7	CASSLGRVGYEQYF	TGTGCCAGCAGCTTAGGTAGGGTGGGCTACGAGCAGTACTTC
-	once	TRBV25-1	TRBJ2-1	CASSGVGLYNEQFF	TGTGCCAGCAGTGGGGTGGGTCTCTACAATGAGCAGTTCTTC
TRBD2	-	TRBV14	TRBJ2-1	CASSLWTSSNEQFF	TGTGCCAGCAGCCTCTGGACTAGCAGCAATGAGCAGTTCTTC
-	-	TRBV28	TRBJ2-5	CASSFRTQYF	TGTGCCAGCAGTTTTAGGACCCAGTACTTC
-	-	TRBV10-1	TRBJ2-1	CASTPSGSYNEQFF	TGCGCCAGCACCCCGAGCGGGTCCTACAATGAGCAGTTCTTC
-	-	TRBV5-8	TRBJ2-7	CASSGPVRSYEQYF	TGTGCCAGCAGCGGGCCAGTGAGGAGTTACGAGCAGTACTTC
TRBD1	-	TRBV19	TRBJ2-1	CASSIDPDRAGEQFF	TGTGCCAGTAGTATAGACCCCGACAGGGCTGGTGAGCAGTTCTTC
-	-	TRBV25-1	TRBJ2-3	CASSESGAPGTDTQYF	TGTGCCAGCAGTGAATCCGGCGCACCGGGGACAGATACGCAGTATTTT
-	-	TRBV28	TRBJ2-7	CASSLLYEQYF	TGTGCCAGCAGTCTCCTGTACGAGCAGTACTTC
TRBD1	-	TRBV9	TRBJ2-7	CASSLGTGVVGEQYF	TGTGCCAGCAGCCTCGGGACAGGGGTTGTTGGGGAGCAGTACTTC
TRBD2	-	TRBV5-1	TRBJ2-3	CASSLGLAGGEDTQYF	TGCGCCAGCAGCTTAGGTCTAGCGGGAGGGGAAGATACGCAGTATTTT
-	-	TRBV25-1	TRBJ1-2	CASSDPGRGGSGYTF	TGTGCCAGCAGTGACCCGGGACGGGGGGGAAGTGGCTACACCTTC
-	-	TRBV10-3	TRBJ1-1	CAISDLRGYTEAFF	TGTGCCATCAGTGACCTCAGGGGTTACACTGAAGCTTTCTTT
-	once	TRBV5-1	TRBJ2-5	CASSLSSAEETQYF	TGCGCCAGCAGCTTGTCTAGCGCTGAGGAGACCCAGTACTTC
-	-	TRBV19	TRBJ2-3	CASSTRQGGRDTQYF	TGTGCCAGTAGTACCCGGCAGGGAGGACGGGATACGCAGTATTTT
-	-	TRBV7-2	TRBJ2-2	CASSFSRGNTGELFF	TGTGCCAGCAGCTTTTCTAGGGGAAACACCGGGGAGCTGTTTTTT
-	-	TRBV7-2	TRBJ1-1	CASSSPRQITEAFF	TGTGCCAGCAGCTCGCCCCGACAGATCACTGAAGCTTTCTTT
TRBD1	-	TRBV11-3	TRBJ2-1	CASSLEPGQGTSEQFF	TGTGCCAGCAGCTTAGAGCCGGGACAGGGGACCTCCGAGCAGTTCTTC
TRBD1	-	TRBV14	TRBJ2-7	CASSQFSGTAIIYEQYF	TGTGCCAGCAGCCAATTTTCCGGGACAGCCATTATCTACGAGCAGTACTTC
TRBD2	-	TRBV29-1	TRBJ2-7	CSVASRLAGYEQYF	TGCAGCGTTGCCAGTCGACTAGCGGGCTACGAGCAGTACTTC
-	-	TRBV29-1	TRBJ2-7	CSVEFSQGYEQYF	TGCAGCGTTGAATTCTCTCAGGGCTACGAGCAGTACTTC
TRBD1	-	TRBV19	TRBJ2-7	CASSRTGGREDEQYF	TGTGCCAGTAGTAGGACAGGTGGGCGCGAGGACGAGCAGTACTTC
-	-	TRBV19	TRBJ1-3	CASRIGVGGGGNTIYF	TGTGCCAGTAGAATAGGGGTCGGCGGAGGTGGAAACACCATATATTTT
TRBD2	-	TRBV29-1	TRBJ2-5	CSARWGGETQYF	TGCAGCGCACGATGGGGGGGAGAGACCCAGTACTTC
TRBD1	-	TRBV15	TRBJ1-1	CATSTGQGKLTEAFF	TGTGCCACCAGCACGGGACAGGGAAAACTGACTGAAGCTTTCTTT
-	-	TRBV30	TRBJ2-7	CAWSVGGAVVEQYF	TGTGCCTGGAGTGTAGGAGGGGCGGTGGTCGAGCAGTACTTC
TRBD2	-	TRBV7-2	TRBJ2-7	CASSLEGTSGSYEQYF	TGTGCCAGCAGCTTAGAGGGTACTAGCGGTTCCTACGAGCAGTACTTC
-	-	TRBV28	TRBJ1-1	CASSLYPEAFF	TGTGCCAGCAGTTTATATCCTGAAGCTTTCTTT
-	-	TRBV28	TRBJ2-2	CASSFLRYTGELFF	TGTGCCAGCAGTTTCCTGCGGTACACCGGGGAGCTGTTTTTT
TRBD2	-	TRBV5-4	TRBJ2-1	CASSLGRAGGYYNEQFF	TGTGCCAGCAGCTTGGGGCGAGCGGGAGGGTACTACAATGAGCAGTTCTTC
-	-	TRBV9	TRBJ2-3	CASSALSSSTDTQYF	TGTGCCAGCAGCGCCTTGAGTTCTAGCACAGATACGCAGTATTTT
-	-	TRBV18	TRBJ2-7	CASSPPGRYEQYF	TGTGCCAGCTCACCCCCGGGGCGCTACGAGCAGTACTTC